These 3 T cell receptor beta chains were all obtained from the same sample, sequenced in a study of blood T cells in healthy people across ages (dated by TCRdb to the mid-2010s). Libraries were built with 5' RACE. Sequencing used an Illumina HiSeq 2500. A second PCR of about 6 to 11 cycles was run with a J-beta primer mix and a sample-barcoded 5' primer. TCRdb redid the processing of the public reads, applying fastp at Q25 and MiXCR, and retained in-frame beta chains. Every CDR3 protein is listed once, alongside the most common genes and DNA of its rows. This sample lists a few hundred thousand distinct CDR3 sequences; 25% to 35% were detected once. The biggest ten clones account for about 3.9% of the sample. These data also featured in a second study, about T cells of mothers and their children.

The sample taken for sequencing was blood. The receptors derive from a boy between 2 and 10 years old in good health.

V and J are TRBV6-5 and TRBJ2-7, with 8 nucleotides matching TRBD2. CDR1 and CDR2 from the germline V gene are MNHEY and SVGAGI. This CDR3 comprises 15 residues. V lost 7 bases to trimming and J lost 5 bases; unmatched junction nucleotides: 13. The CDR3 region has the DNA TGTGCCAGCAAGGGAGGGGCTAGCGGGTTCCACGAGCAGTACTTC. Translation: CASKGGASGFHEQYF.

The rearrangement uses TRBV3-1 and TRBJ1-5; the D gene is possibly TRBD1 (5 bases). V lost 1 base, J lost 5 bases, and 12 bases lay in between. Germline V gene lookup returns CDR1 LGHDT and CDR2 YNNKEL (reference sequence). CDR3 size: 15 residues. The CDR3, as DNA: TGTGCCAGCAGCCAAGGGGAGGCAGGGCATCAGCCCCAGCATTTT. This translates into CASSQGEAGHQPQHF.

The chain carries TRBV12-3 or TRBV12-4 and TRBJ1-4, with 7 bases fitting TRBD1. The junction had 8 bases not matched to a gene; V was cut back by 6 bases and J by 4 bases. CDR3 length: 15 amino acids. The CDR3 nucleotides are TGTGCCAGCAGATTCAGGGGGATGGGTAATGAAAAACTGTTTTTT. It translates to CASRFRGMGNEKLFF.